Listed here is a single TCR beta chain. This record comes from a study of technical replicates of blood from a handful of donors. CDR1 is SGHTA and CDR2 is FQGNSA in the germline V gene. V lost 5 bases to trimming and J lost 1 base; unmatched junction nucleotides: 5. The CDR3 sequence is 16 residues long. Profiling relied on immunoSEQ multiplex PCR, and the TCRdb table lists in-frame clones only, not all of them. The sample records 60,000 to 65,000 clones, around 88% being singletons. V and J are TRBV7-2 and TRBJ2-5, with TRBD2 matching over 12 bases. This TCR derives from a human donor in good health. Some clones in this sample may be carry-over from other donors' samples. The source material was PBMCs. The CDR3 region is CASSTRTSGVQETQYF. In nucleotides, the CDR3 is TGTGCCAGCAGCACCAGGACTAGCGGGGTCCAAGAGACCCAGTACTTC.